Each of the 26 T cell receptor beta chains below was sequenced from the same sample in a study of OX40 agonist ivuxolimab in advanced cancers. Repertoires were generated with immunoSEQ multiplex PCR, while TCRdb's copy carries only in-frame clones and drops some. The repertoire holds about 150,000 clones, with around 94% as singletons. The input for sequencing was CD4+ or CD8+ T cells sorted from blood, taken in a trial of the OX40 agonist ivuxolimab. These TCRs come from an adult with an advanced solid tumor such as melanoma, head and neck, liver or kidney cancer.

This chain connects TRBV5-6 to TRBJ1-2, with a tentative D call TRBD1 (5 bases). Germline values: CDR1 SGHDT, CDR2 YYEEEE. V was clipped by 4 bases and J by 0 bases, with 13 bases between them. The CDR3 has 15 amino acids. This CDR3 reads CASSRGTAANYGYTF. The CDR3 DNA is TGTGCCAGCAGCCGCGGGACGGCAGCTAACTATGGCTACACCTTC.

The chain is built from TRBV7-8 and TRBJ2-1, with 7 bases identical to TRBD2. Trimming cost V 3 bases and J 9 bases; bases outside gene matches: 11. The CDR3 length is 15 residues. CDR1 is SGHVS and CDR2 is FQNEAQ in the germline V gene. The CDR3 is CASSFGRESQGEQFF. CDR3 in DNA: TGTGCCAGCAGCTTTGGGCGGGAGTCCCAGGGTGAGCAGTTCTTC.

This clone was seen a single time. J is TRBJ1-5 and V is TRBV5-4, with TRBD1 as a possible D gene (6 bases). Trimming took off 4 bases at V and 3 bases at J, with 17 bases between the two ends. This CDR3 is 16 amino acids long. CDR1 is SGHNT and CDR2 is YYREEE in the germline V gene (reference sequence). DNA of the CDR3: TGTGCCAGCAGCCAAGAGGGGGGACACCTCAATCAGCCCCAGCATTTT. Protein product: CASSQEGGHLNQPQHF.

The chain employs TRBV9 and TRBJ2-7; 11 nucleotides line up with TRBD1. Germline lookup yields CDR1 SGDLS and CDR2 YYNGEE. Unmatched junction bases numbered 7, after V lost 0 bases and J lost 5 bases. The CDR3 is 16 residues long. In DNA, the CDR3 is TGTGCCAGCAGCGTAGGGGTCGGACAGGGGGCCAACGAGCAGTACTTC. Its protein product is CASSVGVGQGANEQYF.

V and J are TRBV5-1 and TRBJ2-2; D possibly uses TRBD1 or TRBD2 (5 bases each). Germline CDR1 is SGHRS and CDR2 is YFSETQ. Trimming cost V 5 bases and J 2 bases, with 10 bases left between them. This CDR3 has 14 residues. CDR3 in amino acids: CASRLGGNTGELFF. The CDR3 nucleotides are TGCGCCAGCAGGCTTGGGGGTAACACCGGGGAGCTGTTTTTT.

The chain combines TRBV28 with TRBJ1-2; no reliable D call. V was shortened by 4 bases and J by 8 bases, with 14 bases between the two germline ends. The CDR3 has 13 amino acids. Per the germline V gene, CDR1 is MDHEN and CDR2 is SYDVKM. In DNA, the CDR3 is TGTGCCAGCAGTTCGTCGCCCCCCTTGGGCTACACCTTC. Encoded protein: CASSSSPPLGYTF.

The gene calls are TRBV9 and TRBJ1-2; no definite D call. The CDR3 length is 13 residues. CDR1 and CDR2 from the germline V gene are SGDLS and YYNGEE. Trimming took 0 bases from V and 9 from J, leaving 12 bases between them. The CDR3 region has the DNA TGTGCCAGCAGCGTAGTGACGGGTCAGAGCTACACCTTC. Protein: CASSVVTGQSYTF.

The chain links TRBV29-1 to TRBJ2-3; 11 bases line up with TRBD2. This CDR3 has 15 residues. Germline V gene lookup returns CDR1 SQVTM and CDR2 ANQGSEA. The V gene end was trimmed by 2 bases and the J gene end by 6 bases; junction bases not matched to a gene: 7. Here the CDR3 DNA reads TGCAGCGTTGAATACCTAGCGGGAGGTGGGGATACGCAGTATTTT. Protein sequence: CSVEYLAGGGDTQYF.

V is TRBV7-2 and J is TRBJ2-3; tentative D call: TRBD2 (5 bases). Germline CDR1 reads SGHTA; CDR2 reads FQGNSA. Trimming shortened V by 3 bases and J by 1 base, and 8 bases separated the two germline ends. The CDR3 has 14 amino acids. In DNA form, the CDR3 reads TGTGCCAGCAGCTTCACGAGGGGCACAGATACGCAGTATTTT. Protein: CASSFTRGTDTQYF.

The chain couples TRBV28 to TRBJ2-7; D is possibly TRBD1 (6 bases). Germline assignment: CDR1 MDHEN and CDR2 SYDVKM. Trimming took 6 bases from V and 2 from J, leaving 17 bases between them. The CDR3 is made up of 15 amino acids. The CDR3 DNA reads TGTGCCAGCAGAAGACCACTACAGGGAACCTACGAGCAGTACTTC. Translation: CASRRPLQGTYEQYF.

This chain connects TRBV5-5 to TRBJ1-3, with D hard to call. In germline, CDR1 is SGHKS, CDR2 YYEKEE (reference sequence). This CDR3 region has 13 residues. Between the trimmed V and J ends, which lost 5 bases and 10 bases, there was a span of 16 bases. The CDR3 sequence is CASSFGPSGTIYF. CDR3 DNA sequence: TGTGCCAGCAGTTTCGGACCAAGCGGGACCATATATTTT.

This chain uses TRBV28 with TRBJ1-1; the match to TRBD1 covers 8 bases. The CDR3 spans 15 residues. J gave up 5 bases and V 5 bases, and 10 bases lay outside the gene matches. Germline V gives CDR1 MDHEN, CDR2 SYDVKM. The DNA of the CDR3 is TGTGCCAGCAGTCAACCCCGGGACAGGCATACTGAAGCTTTCTTT. It is translated as CASSQPRDRHTEAFF.

The rearrangement links TRBV28 to TRBJ1-1, with D possibly TRBD1 on 5 matching bases. The CDR3 covers 13 residues. The V end lost 6 bases, the J end lost 5 bases, and 13 bases lay between the germline ends. Germline lookup yields CDR1 MDHEN and CDR2 SYDVKM. CDR3 sequence (DNA): TGTGCCAGCAGAAGGGGTTTAGAGACTGAAGCTTTCTTT. This encodes CASRRGLETEAFF.

The chain links TRBV19 to TRBJ2-3; 8 nucleotides match TRBD2. Germline CDR1 is LNHDA and CDR2 is SQIVND (reference sequence). CDR3 size: 16 residues. The junction had 9 bases not matched to a gene; V was cut back by 5 bases and J by 2 bases. CDR3 amino acids: CASSARGGAPTDTQYF. The CDR3 nucleotides read TGTGCCAGTAGTGCCCGGGGGGGGGCTCCCACAGATACGCAGTATTTT.

This chain connects TRBV5-8 to TRBJ2-6; D uncertain. CDR1 is SGHTS and CDR2 is YDEGEE in the germline V gene. Between the trimmed V and J ends, which lost 9 bases and 2 bases, there was a span of 18 bases. CDR3 length: 16 amino acids. The CDR3 bases are TGTGCCACCCCCAAAGTCTCGGTGCCTGGGGCCAACGTCCTGACTTTC. Translated: CATPKVSVPGANVLTF. Complete variable domain (other parts from reference TRBV5-8 and TRBJ2-6): EAGVTQSPTHLIKTRGQQATLRCSPISGHTSVYWYQQALGLGLQFLLWYDEGEERNRGNFPPRFSGRQFPNYSSELNVNALELEDSALYLCATPKVSVPGANVLTFGAGSRLTVL.

The chain is built from TRBV28 and TRBJ2-6; TRBD2 aligns across 9 bases. V gave up 4 bases and J gave up 4 bases; unmatched junction bases: 5. The CDR3 is 16 amino acids. Germline V CDR1 and CDR2: MDHEN, SYDVKM. The CDR3 DNA follows: TGTGCCAGCAGTTCTAGCGGGACGGCAGGGGCCAACGTCCTGACTTTC. Encoded protein: CASSSSGTAGANVLTF.

The chain links TRBV2 to TRBJ1-1; D not resolved. The CDR3 totals 13 residues. Germline CDR1 reads SNHLY; CDR2 reads FYNNEI. Deletions cut 10 bases from V and 4 bases from J, with 16 bases between. The CDR3: CATGRLEGTEAFF. For the CDR3, the DNA is TGTGCCACCGGACGGCTGGAGGGCACTGAAGCTTTCTTT.

The V gene is TRBV29-1, the J gene TRBJ1-5; D uncertain. V was shortened by 5 bases and J by 2 bases, with 10 bases between the two germline ends. The germline CDR1 and CDR2 sequences are SQVTM and ANQGSEA. This CDR3 has 13 amino acids. CDR3: CSVQGPGNQPQHF. CDR3 coding DNA: TGCAGCGTTCAAGGGCCTGGCAATCAGCCCCAGCATTTT.

This clone was observed a single time. The chain carries TRBV27 and TRBJ2-4; the D is unclear. The CDR3 contains 12 residues. The germline gives CDR1 MNHEY, CDR2 SMNVEV (reference sequence). CDR3 DNA sequence: TGTGCAGCTGGGCTAGCCAAAAACATTCAGTACTTC. Protein: CAAGLAKNIQYF.

The chain has TRBV18 and TRBJ1-1; TRBD1 agrees at 8 bases. CDR1 and CDR2 from the germline V gene are KGHSH and LQKENI. V lost 2 bases to trimming and J lost 3 bases; unmatched junction nucleotides: 11. This CDR3 contains 17 residues. The CDR3 DNA reads as TGTGCCAGCTCACCATTCAGGACAGGGAGTAGGGACACTGAAGCTTTCTTT. It yields the protein CASSPFRTGSRDTEAFF.

This clone is a singleton in its sample. The CDR3: CASSLGGVQVGYEQYF. CDR3 DNA: TGTGCCAGCAGCTTGGGGGGGGTGCAGGTCGGCTACGAGCAGTACTTC. The rearrangement joins TRBV5-4 to TRBJ2-7; perhaps TRBD2 as D (6 bases). The CDR3 covers 16 residues. Trimming removed 0 bases from V and 3 bases from J, with 16 bases in between. Germline assignment: CDR1 SGHNT and CDR2 YYREEE (reference sequence). Full variable domain (rest looked up from reference TRBV5-4 and TRBJ2-7): ETGVTQSPTHLIKTRGQQVTLRCSSQSGHNTVSWYQQALGQGPQFIFQYYREEENGRGNFPPRFSGLQFPNYSSELNVNALELDDSALYLCASSLGGVQVGYEQYFGPGTRLTVT.

The chain employs TRBV19 and TRBJ2-3; D may be TRBD1 (7 bases). The germline gives CDR1 LNHDA, CDR2 SQIVND (reference sequence). Trimming shortened V by 5 bases and J by 2 bases, and 11 bases separated the two germline ends. The CDR3 length is 14 residues. The CDR3 nucleotides are TGTGCCAGTAGTGCGGGACAGCACACAGATACGCAGTATTTT. Encoded protein: CASSAGQHTDTQYF.

The chain couples TRBV7-2 to TRBJ2-7; unclear D gene. This CDR3 is 11 amino acids long. V lost 5 bases and J 0 bases, leaving 2 bases between the germline ends. Looked up from germline, CDR1 is SGHTA and CDR2 is FQGNSA. CDR3 DNA: TGTGCCAGCAGCCCCTCCTACGAGCAGTACTTC. Its translation is CASSPSYEQYF.

This clone was detected only a few times. This chain uses TRBV5-4 with TRBJ1-2; D may be TRBD1 (6 bases). Germline V gives CDR1 SGHNT, CDR2 YYREEE (reference sequence). Trimming removed 0 bases from V and 2 bases from J, with 8 bases in between. The CDR3 is 14 residues long. The CDR3 DNA follows: TGTGCCAGCAGCTTGGACAGGGTCAACTATGGCTACACCTTC. It translates to CASSLDRVNYGYTF.

The DNA of the CDR3 is TGTGCCAGCAGCTTATCAGGGGAGCTCTACGAGCAGTACTTC. Translation gives CASSLSGELYEQYF. The V and J genes are TRBV11-3 and TRBJ2-7; possible D gene TRBD1, 6 bases. Trimming pared 2 bases from V and 3 bases from J, leaving 11 bases between. The CDR3 has 14 residues. Per germline, CDR1 SGHNT and CDR2 YENEEA.

The V gene is TRBV7-3, the J gene TRBJ2-1; D unresolved. Germline lookup yields CDR1 SGHTA and CDR2 FQGTGA. This CDR3 contains 14 residues. V gave up 2 bases and J gave up 4 bases, with 9 bases separating them. This CDR3 is CASSLGPLYNEQFF. The CDR3 DNA sequence: TGTGCCAGCAGCTTAGGTCCCCTTTACAATGAGCAGTTCTTC.